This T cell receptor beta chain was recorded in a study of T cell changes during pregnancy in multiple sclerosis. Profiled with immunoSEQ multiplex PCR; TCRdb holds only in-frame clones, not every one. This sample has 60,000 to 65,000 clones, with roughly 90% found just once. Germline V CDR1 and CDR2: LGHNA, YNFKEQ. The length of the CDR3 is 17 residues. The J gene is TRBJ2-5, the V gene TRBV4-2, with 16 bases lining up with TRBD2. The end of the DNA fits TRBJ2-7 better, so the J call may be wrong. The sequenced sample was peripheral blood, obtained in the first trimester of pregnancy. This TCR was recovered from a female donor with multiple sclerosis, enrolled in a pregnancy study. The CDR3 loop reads CASSQQQGLAGGNEQYF. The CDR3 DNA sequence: TGTGCCAGCAGCCAACAACAGGGACTAGCGGGAGGGAACGAGCAGTACTTC.